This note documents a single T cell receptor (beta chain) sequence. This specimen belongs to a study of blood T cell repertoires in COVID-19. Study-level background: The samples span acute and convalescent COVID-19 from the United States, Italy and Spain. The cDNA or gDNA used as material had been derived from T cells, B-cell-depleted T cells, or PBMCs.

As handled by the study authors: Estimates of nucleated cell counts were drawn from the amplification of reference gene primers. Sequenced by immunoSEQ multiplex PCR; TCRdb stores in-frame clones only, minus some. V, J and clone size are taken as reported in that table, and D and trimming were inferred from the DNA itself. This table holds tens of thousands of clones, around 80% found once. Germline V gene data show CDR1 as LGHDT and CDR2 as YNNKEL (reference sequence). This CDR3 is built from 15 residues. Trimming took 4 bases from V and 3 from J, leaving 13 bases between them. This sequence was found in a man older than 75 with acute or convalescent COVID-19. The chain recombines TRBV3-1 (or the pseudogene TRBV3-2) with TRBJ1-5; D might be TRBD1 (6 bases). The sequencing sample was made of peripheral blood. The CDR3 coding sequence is TGTGCCAGCAGCCTAACAGGGATTCCCAATCAGCCCCAGCATTTT. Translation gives CASSLTGIPNQPQHF.